The present T cell receptor (beta chain) was sequenced within a study of T cell clonality in common variable immunodeficiency. The data were produced by immunoSEQ multiplex PCR, yet TCRdb's version contains in-frame clones alone and is incomplete. The sample presents 50,000 to 60,000 clones, none singletons. The CDR3 consists of 16 residues. J gave up 5 bases and V 2 bases, and 11 bases lay outside the gene matches. The germline gives CDR1 MNHEY, CDR2 SVGEGT. This clone was found many times. The observed sequence ends 3 residues before the CDR3 terminus, with the missing tail filled in from the germline J gene.

The TCR sequence derives from a person aged 18 to 69 in good health. Input material: peripheral blood mononuclear cells. The chain recombines TRBV6-2 or TRBV6-3 with TRBJ2-5; 7 bases are shared with TRBD2. The covered CDR3 bases are TGTGCCAGCAGTTACAGGCTAGCGGCGGCCCGGGAGACC. As protein: CASSYRLAAARET. The full CDR3 is CASSYRLAAARETQYF.